One sample yielded the 21 T cell receptor beta chains listed below, sequenced in a study of low-dose radiotherapy and immunotherapy resistance in tumors. Alpha and beta chains were covered, as first-strand cDNA relied on TRAV- and TRBV-specific primers. For amplifying TCRs, the PCR ran for about 22 cycles with Phusion, which was used together with a constant-region primer and the adapter on the V primers. TCRdb recomputed calls from the reads with MiXCR, one row per CDR3 protein. The sample has tens of thousands of distinct CDR3 sequences; 20% to 25% are singletons. The time point denotes: after trial treatment. The treatment: LDRT plus nivolumab, ipilimumab, low-dose cyclophosphamide and aspirin (RACIN trial). Material: PBMCs, obtained after low-dose radiotherapy plus immunotherapy. The receptors were gathered from a female donor with ovarian cancer.

This clonotype was seen ten or more times. This rearrangement joins TRBV6-2 or TRBV6-3 to TRBJ2-1; a weak D match, TRBD2 (6 bases). Trimming took 9 bases from V and 6 from J, leaving 18 bases between them. The length of the CDR3 is 14 residues. The V gene's germline CDR1 is MNHEY and CDR2 SVGEGT. For the CDR3, the DNA is TGTGCCAGTCAATTAATGGGGGGAATCAATGAGCAGTTCTTC. Translated, it gives CASQLMGGINEQFF.

This clonotype was detected many times. The V call is TRBV5-5, the J call TRBJ1-5, with unresolved D. There are 14 residues in the CDR3. The germline gives CDR1 SGHKS, CDR2 YYEKEE (reference sequence). Between the trimmed V and J ends, which lost 0 bases and 0 bases, there was a span of 4 bases. In DNA form, the CDR3 reads TGTGCCAGCAGCTTGGCCCCTAGCAATCAGCCCCAGCATTTT. Translating it yields CASSLAPSNQPQHF. The full variable domain, in which reference TRBV5-5 and TRBJ1-5 provide the parts outside the CDR3, is DAGVTQSPTHLIKTRGQQVTLRCSPISGHKSVSWYQQVLGQGPQFIFQYYEKEERGRGNFPDRFSARQFPNYSSELNVNALLLGDSALYLCASSLAPSNQPQHFGDGTRLSIL.

The chain uses TRBV12-3 or TRBV12-4 and TRBJ1-5; D is perhaps TRBD1 (5 bases). The CDR3 totals 14 residues. V was trimmed by 5 bases and J by 3 bases, leaving 11 bases between them. The CDR3, as DNA: TGTGCCAGCAGTCAGGGTCGGAACAATCAGCCCCAGCATTTT. As protein: CASSQGRNNQPQHF.

This clonotype showed up many times. The chain carries TRBV7-3 and TRBJ2-3; D call uncertain. This CDR3 spans 13 amino acids. Trimming left V 5 bases short and J 4 bases short, with 10 bases between. Germline lookup yields CDR1 SGHTA and CDR2 FQGTGA. DNA of the CDR3: TGTGCCAGCAGCCCCTCCCCCGCAGATACGCAGTATTTT. It specifies CASSPSPADTQYF. Based on the CDR3 plus reference TRBV7-3 and TRBJ2-3, the full variable domain is GAGVSQTPSNKVTEKGKYVELRCDPISGHTALYWYRQSLGQGPEFLIYFQGTGAADDSGLPNDRFFAVRPEGSVSTLKIQRTERGDSAVYLCASSPSPADTQYFGPGTRLTVL.

This clonotype has ten or more counts. The chain has TRBV3-1 and TRBJ1-1, with a possible D match to TRBD1 (6 bases). Trimming cost V 1 base and J 0 bases, with 12 bases left between them. Germline assignment: CDR1 LGHDT and CDR2 YNNKEL (reference sequence). This CDR3 has 16 residues. The CDR3: CASSQGGGAVNTEAFF. CDR3 coding DNA: TGTGCCAGCAGCCAAGGGGGGGGGGCGGTGAACACTGAAGCTTTCTTT.

This clonotype has at least ten counts. This sequence joins TRBV18 and TRBJ2-1, with D hard to call. The CDR3 runs 14 residues. Germline assignment: CDR1 KGHSH and CDR2 LQKENI. V was cut by 3 bases and J by 8 bases, with 14 bases left in between. In nucleotides, the CDR3 is TGTGCCAGCTCACCCCTTAACGGGCAAGATGAGCAGTTCTTC. Translation gives CASSPLNGQDEQFF.

This clonotype was seen more than once but under ten times. This rearrangement joins TRBV11-2 to TRBJ2-7, with 8 nucleotides matching TRBD1. The V and J ends lost 1 base and 3 bases, in that order; junction bases with no gene match: 8. Germline loops: CDR1 SGHAT, CDR2 FQNNGV. This CDR3 spans 16 amino acids. CDR3 amino acids: CASSLAEAGGFYEQYF. The DNA of the CDR3 is TGTGCCAGCAGCTTAGCTGAGGCAGGGGGCTTCTACGAGCAGTACTTC.

The chain is built from TRBV5-1 and TRBJ1-2; possible D gene TRBD1, 6 bases. Trimming removed 4 bases at V and 3 bases at J, with 16 bases between. Germline values: CDR1 SGHRS, CDR2 YFSETQ. This CDR3 is built from 15 residues. The CDR3 sequence is CASSLRDKRDYGYTF. The DNA of the CDR3 is TGCGCCAGCAGCCTCCGGGACAAGCGTGACTATGGCTACACCTTC.

This clonotype showed up many times. The rearrangement links TRBV13 to TRBJ2-1; tentative D call: TRBD2 (6 bases). The germline V gene encodes CDR1 PRHDT and CDR2 FYEKMQ (reference sequence). Trimming removed 4 bases at V and 8 bases at J, with 15 bases between. CDR3 length equals 14 residues. The CDR3 bases are TGTGCCAGCAGCTCACCGGGACTGGAAGATGAGCAGTTCTTC. Its protein is CASSSPGLEDEQFF.

The sample holds many counts of this clonotype. CDR3 sequence: CASRVGADRGANNEQFF. CDR3 nucleotide sequence: TGTGCCAGCAGGGTTGGGGCTGACAGGGGAGCCAACAATGAGCAGTTCTTC. The rearrangement joins TRBV7-8 to TRBJ2-1; 8 positions match TRBD1. V was pared by 6 bases and J by 5 bases, with 15 bases of the junction left unmatched. CDR1 is SGHVS, CDR2 FQNEAQ, per germline. The CDR3 runs 17 residues.

This clonotype was seen at least ten times. The V call is TRBV3-1, the J call TRBJ1-3; 7 bases fit TRBD1. V shed 0 bases and J 0 bases; nucleotides not matched to a gene: 14. The CDR3 loop spans 20 amino acids. CDR1 is LGHDT, CDR2 YNNKEL, per germline (reference sequence). CDR3 sequence: CASSQDVSYRGASSGNTIYF. The CDR3 bases are TGTGCCAGCAGCCAAGATGTTTCCTACAGGGGCGCCAGCTCTGGAAACACCATATATTTT.

This clonotype occurred many times. The rearrangement uses TRBV6-2 or TRBV6-3 and TRBJ1-6; D is unclear. V lost 6 bases to trimming and J lost 5 bases, with 14 bases between them. Germline loops: CDR1 MNHEY, CDR2 SVGEGT. This CDR3 has 15 amino acids. Written as DNA, the CDR3 is TGTGCCAGCAGGCTGGGGTGGGAGGATAATTCACCCCTCCACTTT. Amino acid sequence: CASRLGWEDNSPLHF.

This clonotype was recorded at least ten times. The chain employs TRBV4-2 and TRBJ1-5, with no clear D. V was pared by 3 bases and J by 4 bases, with 16 bases between. Germline CDR1 is LGHNA and CDR2 is YNFKEQ. This CDR3 region has 16 residues. The CDR3 sequence: CASSHAVRGMNQPQHF. The DNA of the CDR3 is TGTGCCAGCAGCCACGCCGTCCGCGGTATGAATCAGCCCCAGCATTTT.

The rearrangement links TRBV19 to TRBJ2-5; possibly TRBD2 for D (6 bases). Germline loops: CDR1 LNHDA, CDR2 SQIVND (reference sequence). This CDR3 is 15 amino acids long. V was clipped by 5 bases and J by 7 bases, with 20 bases between them. The CDR3 is CASSSDLGGPGTQYF. The DNA of the CDR3 is TGTGCCAGTAGTTCCGACCTGGGAGGCCCAGGGACCCAGTACTTC. The full variable domain, rest sourced from reference TRBV19 and TRBJ2-5, is DGGITQSPKYLFRKEGQNVTLSCEQNLNHDAMYWYRQDPGQGLRLIYYSQIVNDFQKGDIAEGYSVSREKKESFPLTVTSAQKNPTAFYLCASSSDLGGPGTQYFGPGTRLLVL.

The chain carries TRBV9 and TRBJ1-4; 8 positions match TRBD1. The V gene's germline CDR1 is SGDLS and CDR2 YYNGEE. The CDR3 loop spans 13 amino acids. J gave up 8 bases and V 3 bases, and 3 bases lay outside the gene matches. The CDR3 spells CASSATGGEKLFF. In nucleotides, the CDR3 is TGTGCCAGCAGCGCCACAGGGGGGGAAAAACTGTTTTTT. The full variable domain, with the rest looked up from reference TRBV9 and TRBJ1-4, is DSGVTQTPKHLITATGQRVTLRCSPRSGDLSVYWYQQSLDQGLQFLIQYYNGEERAKGNILERFSAQQFPDLHSELNLSSLELGDSALYFCASSATGGEKLFFGSGTQLSVL.

This clonotype appeared many times. This rearrangement joins TRBV2 to TRBJ2-3; D gene unclear. The germline gives CDR1 SNHLY, CDR2 FYNNEI. This CDR3 spans 18 amino acids. V gave up 5 bases and J gave up 1 base, with 22 bases separating them. The CDR3 region is CASSRSRSAPRGTDTQYF. CDR3 bases: TGTGCCAGCAGTCGCTCGCGGTCAGCGCCAAGGGGCACAGATACGCAGTATTTT.

About this clonotype: A far larger clone is off by one base, so a read error is likely. This rearrangement joins TRBV28 to TRBJ2-1; D not resolved. CDR3 length: 16 residues. Trimming took 4 bases from V and 10 from J, leaving 23 bases between them. Germline V gene data show CDR1 as MDHEN and CDR2 as SYDVKM. The CDR3 sequence: CASSSTQTWTSYEQFF. The CDR3 nucleotides are TGTGCCAGCAGTTCTACCCAGACATGGACCTCCTACGAGCAGTTCTTC.

This clonotype has ten or more counts. This sequence joins TRBV16 and TRBJ1-6; 8 nucleotides line up with TRBD1. V trimming: 2 bases; J trimming: 9 bases; junction bases outside the gene matches: 6. The CDR3 has 15 residues. CDR1 is KGHSY and CDR2 is FQNENV in the germline V gene. CDR3 bases: TGTGCCAGCAGCCAAAGGACAGGGATAAGTTCACCCCTCCACTTT. It translates to CASSQRTGISSPLHF.

At least ten counts were recorded for this clonotype. This chain uses TRBV11-2 with TRBJ2-3, with D tentatively TRBD1 (6 bases). Deletions cut 1 base from V and 2 bases from J, with 10 bases between. CDR1 and CDR2 (germline): SGHAT, FQNNGV. CDR3 size: 15 residues. In DNA form, the CDR3 reads TGTGCCAGCAGCTTAGCCGGACAGATCACAGATACGCAGTATTTT. It is translated as CASSLAGQITDTQYF.

This clonotype was seen many times. V is TRBV2 and J is TRBJ2-1, with a tentative D call TRBD2 (7 bases). The length of the CDR3 is 16 residues. Trimming removed 6 bases at V and 0 bases at J, with 15 bases between. Germline V gives CDR1 SNHLY, CDR2 FYNNEI. CDR3 DNA: TGTGCCAGCAGCCAGCCCGGGGGGCGCTCCTACAATGAGCAGTTCTTC. Its protein is CASSQPGGRSYNEQFF.

For this clonotype: Possible read error: a much larger clone is one base away. This chain joins TRBV4-3 and TRBJ2-2; possibly TRBD2 for D (5 bases). This CDR3 comprises 14 residues. Trimming stripped 4 bases from V and 7 bases from J, with 13 bases between. Germline V gene data show CDR1 as LGHNA and CDR2 as YSLEER. The CDR3 DNA sequence: TGCGCCAGCAGCCGGAATAGCGATGGCGGGGAGCTGTTTTTT. Its protein product is CASSRNSDGGELFF.